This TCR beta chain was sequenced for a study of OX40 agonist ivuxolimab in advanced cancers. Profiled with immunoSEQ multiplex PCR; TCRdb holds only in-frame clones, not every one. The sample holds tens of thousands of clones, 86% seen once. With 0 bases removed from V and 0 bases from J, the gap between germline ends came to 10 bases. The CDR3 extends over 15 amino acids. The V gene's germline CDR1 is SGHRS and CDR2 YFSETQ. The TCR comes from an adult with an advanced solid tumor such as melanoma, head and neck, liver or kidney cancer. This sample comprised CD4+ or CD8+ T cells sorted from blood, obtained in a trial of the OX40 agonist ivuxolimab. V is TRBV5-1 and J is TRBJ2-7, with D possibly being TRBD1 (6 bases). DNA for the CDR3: TGCGCCAGCAGCTTGGGGACAGAAAACTCCTACGAGCAGTACTTC. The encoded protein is CASSLGTENSYEQYF.